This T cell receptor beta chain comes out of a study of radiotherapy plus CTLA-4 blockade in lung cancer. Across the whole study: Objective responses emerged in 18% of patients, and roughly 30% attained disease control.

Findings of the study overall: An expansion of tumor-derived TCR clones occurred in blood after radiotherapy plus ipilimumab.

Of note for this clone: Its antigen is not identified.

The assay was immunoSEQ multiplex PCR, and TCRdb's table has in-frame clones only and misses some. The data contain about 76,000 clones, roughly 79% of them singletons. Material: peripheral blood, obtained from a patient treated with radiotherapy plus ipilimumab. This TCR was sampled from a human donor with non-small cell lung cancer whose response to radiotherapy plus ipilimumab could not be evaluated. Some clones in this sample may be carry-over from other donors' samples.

The CDR3 sequence: CASTIPHLSQPQHF. CDR3 in DNA: TGTGCCAGCACCATCCCTCACCTAAGTCAGCCCCAGCATTTT. The chain joins TRBV28 to TRBJ1-5; D unresolved. There are 14 residues in the CDR3. Germline V gives CDR1 MDHEN, CDR2 SYDVKM. The V gene lost 7 bases and the J gene lost 6 bases, with 16 bases spanning the gap.